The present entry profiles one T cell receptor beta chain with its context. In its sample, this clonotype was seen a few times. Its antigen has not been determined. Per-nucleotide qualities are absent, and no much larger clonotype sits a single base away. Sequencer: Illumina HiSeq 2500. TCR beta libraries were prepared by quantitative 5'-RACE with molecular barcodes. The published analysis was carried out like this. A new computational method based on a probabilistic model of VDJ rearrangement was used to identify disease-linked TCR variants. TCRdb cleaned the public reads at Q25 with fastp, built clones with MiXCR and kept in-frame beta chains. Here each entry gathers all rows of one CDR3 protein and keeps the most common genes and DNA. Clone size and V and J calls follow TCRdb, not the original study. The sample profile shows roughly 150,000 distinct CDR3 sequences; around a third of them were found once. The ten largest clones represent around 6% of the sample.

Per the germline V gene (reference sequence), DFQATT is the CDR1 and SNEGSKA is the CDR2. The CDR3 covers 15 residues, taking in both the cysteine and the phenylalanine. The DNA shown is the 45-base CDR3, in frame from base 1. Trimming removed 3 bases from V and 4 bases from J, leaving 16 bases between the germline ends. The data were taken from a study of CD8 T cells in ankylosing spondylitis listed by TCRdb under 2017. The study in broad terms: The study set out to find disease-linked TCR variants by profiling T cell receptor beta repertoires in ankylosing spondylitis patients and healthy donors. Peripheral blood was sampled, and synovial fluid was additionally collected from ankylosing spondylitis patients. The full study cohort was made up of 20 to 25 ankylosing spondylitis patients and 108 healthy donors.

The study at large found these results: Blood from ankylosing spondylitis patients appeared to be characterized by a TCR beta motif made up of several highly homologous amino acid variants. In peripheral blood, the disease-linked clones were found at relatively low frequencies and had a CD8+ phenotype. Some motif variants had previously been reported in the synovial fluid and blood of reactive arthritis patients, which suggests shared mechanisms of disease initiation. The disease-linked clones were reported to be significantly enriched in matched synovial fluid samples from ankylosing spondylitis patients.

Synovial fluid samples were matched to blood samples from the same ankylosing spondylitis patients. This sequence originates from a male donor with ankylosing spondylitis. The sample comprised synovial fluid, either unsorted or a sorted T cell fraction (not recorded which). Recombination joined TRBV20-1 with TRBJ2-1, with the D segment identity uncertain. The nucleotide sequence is TGCAGTGCTAGGGACCTAGGGCACCCGTACAATGAGCAGTTCTTC. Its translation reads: CSARDLGHPYNEQFF.